Each of the 4 T cell receptor beta chains below was sequenced from the same sample in a study of CD4 T cells in relation to SARS-CoV-2 and coronaviruses listed by TCRdb under 2021. Antigens for these TCRs are unknown. The library was made by the immunoSEQ multiplex PCR assay. TCRdb took this table from immuneACCESS and kept in-frame rearrangements with V and J called. Such tables lack part of the clones; where checked against another copy, unresolved V genes explain under half of the gap, and the rest is unexplained. The sample yields under 20,000 clones; over 75% were counted once. About 18% of the sample goes to the ten largest clones. CD4+ T cells from unexposed donors were collected before the COVID-19 pandemic (2011-2018). The EasySep CD4+ T cell isolation kit was used to isolate CD4+ T cells once the cultures had run for roughly 10 days. Material: CD4+ T cells from PBMCs, cultured in vitro. Receptor source: a human donor in good health.

This clone is large (0.1 to 1%). The chain joins TRBV10-3 to TRBJ2-1; TRBD2 matches 7 bases. CDR1 and CDR2 from the germline V gene are ENHRY and SYGVKD. The J segment lost 5 bases and the V segment lost 3 bases, leaving 4 bases of the junction unmatched. The CDR3 has 14 residues. CDR3 coding DNA: TGTGCCATCAGTGAAGCGACTAGCAACAATGAGCAGTTCTTC. It translates to CAISEATSNNEQFF.

The chain uses TRBV2 and TRBJ2-7; 9 positions match TRBD2. The V and J ends lost 7 bases and 5 bases, in that order; junction bases with no gene match: 9. This CDR3 is 14 amino acids long. The V gene's germline CDR1 is SNHLY and CDR2 FYNNEI. The CDR3 bases are TGTGCCAGCAAACGGTTAGCGGGAGCCAACGAGCAGTACTTC. Encoded protein: CASKRLAGANEQYF.

The genes are TRBV5-4 and TRBJ1-2, with 7 bases matching TRBD1. CDR1 SGHNT and CDR2 YYREEE come from the germline V gene (reference sequence). The V and J ends lost 4 bases and 8 bases, in that order; junction bases with no gene match: 20. CDR3 length: 17 amino acids. CDR3 residues: CASSPGGERQGSSGYTF. In DNA form, the CDR3 reads TGTGCCAGCAGCCCGGGGGGCGAGAGACAGGGTAGCAGCGGCTACACCTTC.

This clone occurred a few times. V gene TRBV28 combines with J gene TRBJ2-1; 9 bases map to TRBD1. The CDR3 length is 15 residues. With V trimmed by 7 bases and J by 6 bases, 10 bases remained unmatched. The V gene's germline CDR1 is MDHEN and CDR2 SYDVKM. CDR3 sequence reads: CASTFLGQGANEQFF. The CDR3 DNA sequence: TGTGCCAGCACCTTCTTGGGACAGGGTGCCAATGAGCAGTTCTTC.